The 5 T cell receptor beta chains below were found in one sample sequenced in a study of response to subunit inactivated influenza vaccine. TCRdb re-called the RT-PCR reads through MiXCR, storing one row per CDR3 protein. The sample lists some 800,000 distinct CDR3 sequences, 21% seen once, with 10% in the top ten. The specimen comprised PBMCs from blood, sampled roughly 5 days after vaccination. The receptors were gathered from a man aged 45 to 65 who received an inactivated influenza vaccine.

This clonotype was counted at least ten times. This chain joins TRBV28 and TRBJ2-5; a possible D gene is TRBD2 (6 bases). Germline CDR1 MDHEN, CDR2 SYDVKM. The CDR3 covers 14 residues. V lost 3 bases to trimming and J lost 1 base, with 9 bases between them. The CDR3 DNA follows: TGTGCCAGCAGTTTCGGCGGGATCCAAGAGACCCAGTACTTC. Protein product: CASSFGGIQETQYF.

The chain employs TRBV29-1 and TRBJ2-7, with a possible D match to TRBD1 (6 bases). This CDR3 has 14 amino acids. The V and J ends lost 7 bases and 2 bases respectively, with 18 bases between them. Germline V gives CDR1 SQVTM, CDR2 ANQGSEA. This chain's CDR3 is CSAEGRGRPYEQYF. CDR3 nucleotides: TGCAGCGCCGAAGGCAGGGGCCGTCCCTACGAGCAGTACTTC.

This chain uses TRBV7-2 with TRBJ2-1; TRBD1 matches 8 bases. Trimming took 5 bases from V and 8 from J; bases not matched to a gene: 5. The germline V gene has CDR1 SGHTA and CDR2 FQGNSA. This CDR3 spans 13 amino acids. CDR3 coding DNA: TGTGCCAGCAGCCCCACAGGGGGGTATGAGCAGTTCTTC. Protein: CASSPTGGYEQFF.

This rearrangement joins TRBV20-1 to TRBJ2-1, with 10 bases that match TRBD1. The trim removed 3 bases at V and 3 bases at J, leaving 5 bases unmatched. CDR1 and CDR2 from the germline V gene are DFQATT and SNEGSKA (reference sequence). This CDR3 comprises 15 residues. The CDR3 coding sequence is TGCAGTGCTAGGGCCCGGACAGGGGGCTACAATGAGCAGTTCTTC. Protein product: CSARARTGGYNEQFF.

This clonotype was seen only a few times. V is TRBV12-3 or TRBV12-4 and J is TRBJ1-2; 9 bases map to TRBD1. V was pared by 6 bases and J by 4 bases, with 12 bases of the junction left unmatched. This CDR3 contains 16 residues. The CDR3, as DNA: TGTGCCAGCAGGCCTATTAACAGGGGGCTGGTCTATGGCTACACCTTC. Amino acids: CASRPINRGLVYGYTF.